This note documents a single TCR beta chain sequence. Trimming cost V 6 bases and J 5 bases, with 17 bases left between them. This CDR3 has 14 residues. Germline V lookup: CDR1 SGHRS, CDR2 YFSETQ. Primers: 60 Vbeta forward and 13 Jbeta reverse. This table comes from immunoSEQ multiplex PCR, and its TCRdb copy is limited to in-frame clones, with some not included. The table records 98,000 or so clones, about three quarters of them present only once. These data originate in a study of cytomegalovirus exposure and HLA in healthy donors. The clonotype comes from a man in his sixties in good health and CMV-seropositive. The sequenced sample consisted of PBMCs. V gene TRBV5-1 combines with J gene TRBJ1-1; no clear D gene. Here the CDR3 reads CASTLWQDWTEAFF. The CDR3 region has the DNA TGCGCCAGCACCCTTTGGCAGGATTGGACTGAAGCTTTCTTT.